This T cell receptor beta chain was recorded in a study of blood T cell repertoires in COVID-19. From germline, CDR1 is SGHKS and CDR2 YYEKEE (reference sequence). J lost 4 bases, V lost 5 bases, and 11 bases had no gene match. The CDR3 covers 15 residues. Here immunoSEQ multiplex PCR was the method, and the copy in TCRdb shows in-frame clones only, minus some. The sample holds some 190,000 clones, 70% to 90% seen once. The gene calls are TRBV5-5 and TRBJ1-2, with 7 bases identical to TRBD1. The clonotype originates from a human donor in a cohort sampled during active COVID-19. Sequences were obtained from peripheral blood. The CDR3: CASRRQGGGFYGYTF. The CDR3 DNA sequence: TGTGCCAGCAGGAGACAGGGTGGCGGGTTCTATGGCTACACCTTC.